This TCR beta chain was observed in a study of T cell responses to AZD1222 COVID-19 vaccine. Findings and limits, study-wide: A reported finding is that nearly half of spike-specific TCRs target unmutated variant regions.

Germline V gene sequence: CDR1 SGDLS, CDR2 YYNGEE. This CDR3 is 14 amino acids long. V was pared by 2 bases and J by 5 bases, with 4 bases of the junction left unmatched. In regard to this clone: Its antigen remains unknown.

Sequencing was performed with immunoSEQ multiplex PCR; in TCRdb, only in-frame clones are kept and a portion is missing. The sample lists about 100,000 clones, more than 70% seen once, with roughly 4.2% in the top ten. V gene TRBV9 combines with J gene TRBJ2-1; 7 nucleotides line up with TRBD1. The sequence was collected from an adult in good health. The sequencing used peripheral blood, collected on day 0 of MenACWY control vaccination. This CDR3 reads CASSVGTVHNEQFF. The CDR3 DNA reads TGTGCCAGCAGCGTGGGGACAGTTCACAATGAGCAGTTCTTC.